The 17 T cell receptor beta chains presented below share a single source sample, sequenced in a study of neurological immune-mediated disorders. TCRdb analysed the 5' RACE reads with MiXCR anew, one entry per CDR3 protein. This repertoire shows roughly 98,000 distinct CDR3 sequences, roughly an eighth found once; its top ten account for under 6%. Noted time point: longitudinal time-point 2. The sample taken for sequencing was PBMCs. The source of these receptors is a female donor with HTLV-1-associated myelopathy (HAM/TSP).

This clonotype has at least ten counts. The V and J genes are TRBV20-1 and TRBJ2-1; 9 positions agree with TRBD1. The CDR3 has 16 residues. Trimming at V came to 0 bases and at J to 4 bases, leaving 7 bases not matched to a gene. Germline loops: CDR1 DFQATT, CDR2 SNEGSKA (reference sequence). CDR3 region: CSARDHRTGAYNEQFF. The CDR3 DNA is TGCAGTGCTAGAGATCACAGGACAGGGGCTTACAATGAGCAGTTCTTC.

This clonotype occurred many times. J is TRBJ1-4 and V is TRBV20-1; 10 bases are shared with TRBD1. Germline V gene sequence: CDR1 DFQATT, CDR2 SNEGSKA (reference sequence). V trimming: 4 bases; J trimming: 8 bases; junction bases outside the gene matches: 16. The CDR3 is made up of 17 amino acids. The CDR3 loop is CSANLQAGTGAYEKLFF. The DNA of the CDR3 is TGCAGTGCTAATCTCCAGGCCGGGACAGGGGCCTACGAAAAACTGTTTTTT.

The genes are TRBV6-1 and TRBJ2-5; no reliable D call. The CDR3 sequence is 13 residues long. Trimming cost V 4 bases and J 5 bases, with 11 bases left between them. Germline loops: CDR1 MNHNS, CDR2 SASEGT. In DNA form, the CDR3 reads TGTGCCAGCAGTGCGGGCTTTGATGAGACCCAGTACTTC. This gives the protein CASSAGFDETQYF.

In this sample, this clonotype turned up a few times. The chain employs TRBV10-2 and TRBJ2-7; D gene unclear. V gave up 3 bases and J gave up 3 bases, with 12 bases separating them. CDR3 length: 14 residues. CDR1 WSHSY and CDR2 SAAADI come from the germline V gene. The CDR3 DNA sequence: TGCGCCAGCAGTGACCAAAACGGAGACTACGAGCAGTACTTC. It is translated as CASSDQNGDYEQYF.

As for this clonotype: One end of the junction varies from germline; a read error may be responsible. The J gene is TRBJ2-7, the V gene TRBV16, with D possibly being TRBD1 (6 bases). Germline V CDR1 and CDR2: KGHSY, FQNENV. This CDR3 has 13 residues. DNA for the CDR3: TGTACCAGCAGCCAATCCAGGGGCCACGAGCATTACTTC. Its translation: CTSSQSRGHEHYF.

This clonotype was detected ten times or more. This sequence joins TRBV29-1 and TRBJ2-1; a possible D gene is TRBD2 (6 bases). The CDR3 spans 12 residues. CDR1 SQVTM and CDR2 ANQGSEA come from the germline V gene. The V gene lost 3 bases and the J gene lost 6 bases, with 9 bases spanning the gap. CDR3 in amino acids: CSVDSGGNEQFF. The CDR3 DNA reads TGCAGCGTTGATTCCGGGGGCAATGAGCAGTTCTTC.

This clonotype was detected a few times. The chain recombines TRBV6-5 with TRBJ1-5, with D tentatively TRBD1 (5 bases). V was trimmed by 5 bases and J by 6 bases, leaving 17 bases between them. The germline V gene encodes CDR1 MNHEY and CDR2 SVGAGI. This CDR3 has 15 residues. CDR3 sequence (DNA): TGTGCCAGCAGTCAGACAGCCTTGTTGGGTCAGCCCCAGCATTTT. Translation: CASSQTALLGQPQHF.

This clonotype occurred many times. This sequence joins TRBV5-1 and TRBJ1-1, with D possibly being TRBD1 (6 bases). CDR1 and CDR2 (germline): SGHRS, YFSETQ. V lost 0 bases and J lost 5, with 17 bases in between. CDR3 length: 16 amino acids. The DNA of the CDR3 is TGCGCCAGCAGCTTGGGGGGGGCAGGGCTGCTGACTGAAGCTTTCTTT. Protein product: CASSLGGAGLLTEAFF.

This clonotype is medium-sized within its sample. The genes are TRBV20-1 and TRBJ2-5; 10 bases are shared with TRBD1. Germline-derived CDR1 and CDR2 are DFQATT and SNEGSKA (reference sequence). This CDR3 is 12 amino acids long. DNA of the CDR3: TGCAGCCTCGGGACAGGGGTCGAGACCCAGTACTTC. Translated: CSLGTGVETQYF.

V usage is TRBV7-8 and J usage is TRBJ2-1; 9 bases match TRBD2. The CDR3 covers 15 residues. Losses at the gene ends were 3 bases for V and 9 bases for J; bases not matched to a gene: 9. Germline V lookup: CDR1 SGHVS, CDR2 FQNEAQ. The CDR3, as DNA: TGTGCCAGCAGCTTCACCGGGACTAGCTTCAGTGAGCAGTTCTTC. It yields the protein CASSFTGTSFSEQFF. The full variable domain, in which reference TRBV7-8 and TRBJ2-1 provide the parts outside the CDR3, is GAGVSQSPRYKVAKRGQDVALRCDPISGHVSLFWYQQALGQGPEFLTYFQNEAQLDKSGLPSDRFFAERPEGSVSTLKIQRTQQEDSAVYLCASSFTGTSFSEQFFGPGTRLTVL.

This clonotype was recorded many times. V gene TRBV29-1 combines with J gene TRBJ2-3; TRBD1 agrees at 10 bases. The CDR3 covers 18 residues. Germline trimming cut 0 bases from V and 2 bases from J; bases unmatched to any gene: 11. Germline lookup yields CDR1 SQVTM and CDR2 ANQGSEA. DNA of the CDR3: TGCAGCGTTGAAGATTGGTCGGGACAGGGGCGCTACACAGATACGCAGTATTTT. As protein: CSVEDWSGQGRYTDTQYF.

This clonotype showed up just a few times. At one end the junction does not follow the germline gene, possibly because of a read error. The V gene is TRBV15, the J gene TRBJ2-7; D might be TRBD2 (5 bases). Germline-derived CDR1 and CDR2 are LNHNV and YYDKDF (reference sequence). The CDR3 totals 20 residues. This CDR3 reads CATSSQTAFSHWAGSYEQYF. CDR3 DNA sequence: TGTGCTACCAGCAGTCAAACAGCTTTTTCACACTGGGCGGGCTCCTACGAGCAGTACTTC.

This clonotype showed up just a few times. This chain links TRBV5-1 with TRBJ2-2; a possible D gene is TRBD2 (6 bases). V shed 4 bases and J shed 8 bases, with 18 bases lying between them. Germline CDR1 is SGHRS and CDR2 is YFSETQ. The CDR3 length is 15 residues. The CDR3 protein is CASSVTGTAGGELFF. CDR3 DNA sequence: TGCGCCAGCAGCGTTACCGGGACCGCGGGAGGGGAGCTGTTTTTT.

This clonotype was detected ten times or more. The chain couples TRBV6-2 or TRBV6-3 to TRBJ2-7; D could derive from TRBD1 or TRBD2 (6 bases each). V lost 0 bases and J lost 0, with 12 bases in between. Germline V lookup: CDR1 MNHEY, CDR2 SVGEGT. The CDR3 is made up of 16 amino acids. The DNA of the CDR3 is TGTGCCAGCAGTTACTCTACGGGGGCCCGCTCCTACGAGCAGTACTTC. Protein sequence: CASSYSTGARSYEQYF.

There are many counts of this clonotype. This rearrangement joins TRBV28 to TRBJ2-7, with 14 bases that match TRBD2. With V trimmed by 6 bases and J by 5 bases, 6 bases remained unmatched. This CDR3 has 15 residues. The germline V gene encodes CDR1 MDHEN and CDR2 SYDVKM. For the CDR3, the DNA is TGTGCCAGCAGGAGACTAGCGGGGGGGACGAACGAGCAGTACTTC. Amino acids: CASRRLAGGTNEQYF.

In its sample, this clonotype was seen many times. A junction boundary mismatches the germline segment, possibly from a read error. The chain employs TRBV5-1 and TRBJ2-7; unclear D gene. Germline V CDR1 and CDR2: SGHRS, YFSETQ. This CDR3 contains 14 residues. CDR3 loop: CASSLGHSSYEQYF. As DNA, the CDR3 is TGCGCCAGCAGTTTGGGCCATAGCTCCTACGAGCAGTACTTC. Supplemented by reference TRBV5-1 and TRBJ2-7, the full variable domain reads KAGVTQTPRYLIKTRGQQVTLSCSPISGHRSVSWYQQTPGQGLQFLFEYFSETQRNKGNFPGRFSGRQFSNSRSEMNVSTLELGDSALYLCASSLGHSSYEQYFGPGTRLTVT.

This chain joins TRBV18 and TRBJ2-7; 10 bases match TRBD1. Germline CDR1 is KGHSH and CDR2 is LQKENI. V lost 8 bases and J lost 3; bases outside the gene matches: 10. The CDR3 is 15 residues long. CDR3 residues: CASQTGQGTNYEQYF. CDR3 DNA sequence: TGTGCCAGCCAGACGGGACAGGGGACCAACTACGAGCAGTACTTC.